What follows describes a single T cell receptor beta chain. Antigen unknown. The record originates from a study of cytomegalovirus exposure and HLA in healthy donors. Study observations and caveats: TCR beta chains numbering roughly 150 were designated cytomegalovirus-associated. There were reportedly fewer N-insertions in an Asian-associated ancestry cluster than the approximately 670-donor mean, in a later analysis.

The donors, nominally healthy at sampling, likely had unrecorded immune exposures. It was with 60 Vbeta and 13 Jbeta primers that the PCR ran. The method was immunoSEQ multiplex PCR; TCRdb's version includes in-frame clones alone and lacks a portion of them. The data contain 150,000 to 200,000 clones, 60% to 80% of them singletons. Per the germline V gene, CDR1 is SGHKS and CDR2 is YYEKEE (reference sequence). This CDR3 region has 14 residues. Trimming took 6 bases from V and 7 from J, leaving 18 bases between them. The specimen sequenced was PBMCs. The receptor was isolated from a young woman in good health and CMV-seronegative. This chain joins TRBV5-5 and TRBJ2-3; D perhaps matches TRBD2 (6 bases). The CDR3 DNA sequence: TGTGCCAGCATCCTCCAAGGGGCGGGGAATACGCAGTATTTT. This codes for CASILQGAGNTQYF.